Detailed here is one T cell receptor (beta chain). Antigen specificity is unknown. Germline V gene data show CDR1 as KGHSH and CDR2 as LQKENI. The V end was cut by 0 bases, the J end by 4 bases, with 11 bases between. This CDR3 spans 15 amino acids. The source of the sample is a study of CD8 T cells in ankylosing spondylitis. TCRdb passed the 5' RACE reads through MiXCR, listing each CDR3 protein once. The data show approximately 500,000 distinct CDR3 sequences, with about an eighth seen just once and almost 7% held by the top ten. Study observations and caveats: About 8 highly homologous variants made up a TCR beta motif, and this motif appeared characteristic of ankylosing spondylitis blood.

The chain couples TRBV18 to TRBJ2-3; D unresolved. The TCR sequence derives from a male donor with ankylosing spondylitis. The sequenced material came from blood, either unsorted or a sorted T cell fraction (not recorded which). The CDR3 nucleotides are TGTGCCAGCTCACCACCGAATAGAACGTCAGATACGCAGTATTTT. Amino acid sequence: CASSPPNRTSDTQYF.